A selection of T cell receptor beta chains follows, all from one sample in a study of T cells in Graves' hyperthyroidism and ophthalmopathy. TCRdb re-called the multiplex PCR reads through MiXCR, storing one row per CDR3 protein. Of fewer than 700,000 distinct CDR3 sequences in the sample, about 16% were seen once. Sequencing used blood. These receptors all come from a woman younger than 45 with Graves' hyperthyroidism. Each CDR3 is given with its conserved first and last residue. A D gene is named only where the DNA matches it firmly. The size field is filled for only some rows; it gives once, few, many or a size class.

TRBJ1-1,.,many,TRBV6-1,CASSELPGGGVTFF,TGTGCCAGCAGTGAACTCCCAGGCGGGGGAGTAACTTTCTTT
TRBJ2-1,TRBD2,few,TRBV4-1,CASSQALGEGSYNEQFF,TGCGCCAGCAGCCAAGCTTTGGGGGAGGGGTCCTACAATGAGCAGTTCTTC
TRBJ1-5,.,many,TRBV6-1,CASRLLTGVGNQPQHF,TGTGCCAGCAGGCTACTCACAGGAGTGGGAAATCAGCCCCAGCATTTT
TRBJ2-7,.,.,TRBV6-1,CASSQGGVMSYEQYF,TGTGCCAGCAGCCAAGGAGGGGTTATGTCCTACGAGCAGTACTTC
TRBJ2-7,TRBD1,many,TRBV28,CASSFPGQGAYEQYF,TGTGCCAGCAGTTTCCCCGGACAGGGAGCCTACGAGCAGTACTTC
TRBJ2-7,.,few,TRBV27,CASSISRGPYEQYF,TGTGCCAGCAGTATTAGCAGGGGCCCCTACGAGCAGTACTTC
TRBJ1-6,.,many,TRBV28,CASSSRGRENSPLHF,TGTGCCAGCAGTTCCCGTGGGAGGGAGAATTCACCCCTCCACTTT
TRBJ2-3,TRBD2,many,TRBV28,CASSFPTSNTDTQYF,TGTGCCAGCAGTTTCCCGACTAGCAACACAGATACGCAGTATTTT
TRBJ2-7,TRBD1,many,TRBV28,CASSRPDRAHEQYF,TGTGCCAGCAGTCGACCTGACAGGGCCCACGAGCAGTACTTC
TRBJ1-5,.,.,TRBV6-2/TRBV6-3,CASSYSFRGQPQHF,TGTGCCAGCAGTTACTCCTTCAGGGGACAGCCCCAGCATTTT
TRBJ2-3,.,few,TRBV4-3,CASSQALLALGVSDTQYF,TGCGCCAGCAGCCAAGCCCTACTGGCGTTAGGGGTGTCAGATACGCAGTATTTT
TRBJ2-3,.,few,TRBV2,CARDSQTDTQYF,TGTGCCAGGGACAGTCAAACAGATACGCAGTATTTT
TRBJ2-4,.,many,TRBV7-2,CASLEYGKNIQYF,TGTGCCAGTCTAGAGTACGGCAAAAACATTCAGTACTTC
TRBJ2-2,TRBD2,.,TRBV5-5,CASSLGGTSAGELFF,TGTGCCAGCAGCTTGGGTGGGACTAGCGCCGGGGAGCTGTTTTTT
TRBJ2-1,.,many,TRBV11-3,CASSLDNFLYNEQFF,TGTGCCAGCAGCTTAGATAACTTCCTCTACAATGAGCAGTTCTTC
TRBJ1-2,TRBD1,.,TRBV11-2,CASSAGGQAFTF,TGTGCCAGCAGCGCAGGGGGACAGGCATTCACCTTC
TRBJ1-1,.,.,TRBV15,CATSRGAALNTEAFF,TGTGCCACCAGCAGAGGGGCAGCCCTGAACACTGAAGCTTTCTTT
TRBJ2-4,TRBD2,.,TRBV10-3,CAISQGLAKNIQYF,TGTGCCATCAGCCAGGGACTAGCGAAAAACATTCAGTACTTC
TRBJ2-1,.,many,TRBV28,CASSLRAEIRNEQFF,TGTGCCAGCAGTTTACGGGCAGAGATAAGAAATGAGCAGTTCTTC
TRBJ2-5,.,.,TRBV2,CASRGRYPNF,TGTGCCAGCAGGGGCAGGTACCCAAACTTC
TRBJ2-2,TRBD2,.,TRBV20-1,CSAALAGGPGGELFF,TGCAGTGCTGCTCTAGCGGGAGGGCCAGGCGGGGAGCTGTTTTTT
TRBJ2-3,TRBD1,few,TRBV5-6,CASSPATGGLTDTQYF,TGTGCCAGCAGCCCGGCGACAGGGGGCCTGACAGATACGCAGTATTTT
TRBJ2-1,.,few,TRBV7-9,CASSLYALDEQFF,TGTGCCAGCAGCTTATACGCTCTCGATGAGCAGTTCTTC
TRBJ2-3,.,.,TRBV20-1,CSATDRFHTQYF,TGCAGTGCCACCGACAGGTTTCATACGCAGTATTTT
TRBJ1-1,.,many,TRBV25-1,CASSEGFVNTEAFF,TGTGCCAGCTCAGAAGGGTTCGTTAACACTGAAGCTTTCTTT
TRBJ1-4,TRBD1,few,TRBV5-1,CASSKTGGGEKLFF,TGCGCCAGCAGCAAGACAGGGGGCGGTGAAAAACTGTTTTTT
TRBJ1-4,.,many,TRBV28,CASRGGGREKLFF,TGTGCCAGCAGAGGAGGGGGTCGGGAAAAACTGTTTTTT